The clone carrying this TCR beta chain has ten or more counts. RNA transcripts were the template for amplifying TCR beta CDR3 regions. Initially, a first-round RT-PCR of the TCR CDR3 employed the HTBI primer set. Using its own MiXCR run on the multiplex PCR reads, TCRdb lists one record per CDR3 protein. In the table there are about 95,000 distinct CDR3 sequences, roughly 39% of which are singletons. The V segment lost 0 bases and the J segment 1 base; nucleotides outside the gene matches: 6. The CDR3 totals 17 residues. Looked up from germline, CDR1 is SGHAT and CDR2 is FQNNGV. This sample is drawn from a study of T cells in Graves' hyperthyroidism and ophthalmopathy. Each diagnosis was grounded in clinical symptoms, serum thyroxine and TRAb, thyroid ultrasound, and orbital computed tomography.

The clonotype originates from a young woman with Graves' hyperthyroidism. Sequenced: peripheral blood or thyroid tissue (not recorded which). The chain employs TRBV11-2 and TRBJ1-1; TRBD1 matches at 9 bases. The CDR3: CASSLDYGTGTNTEAFF. For the CDR3, the DNA is TGTGCCAGCAGCTTAGATTATGGGACAGGGACGAACACTGAAGCTTTCTTT.